Below are 15 T cell receptor beta chains sequenced from a single sample in a study of blood T cell repertoires in COVID-19. Sequencing was performed with immunoSEQ multiplex PCR; in TCRdb, only in-frame clones are kept and a portion is missing. This table has fewer than 250,000 clones, around four fifths appearing once. The sequencing input was peripheral blood. These receptors were collected from a man in his forties or fifties with acute or convalescent COVID-19.

This clone appeared a few times. The chain couples TRBV7-9 to TRBJ2-7, with D perhaps TRBD1 (7 bases). The V and J ends lost 2 bases and 5 bases respectively, with 13 bases between them. CDR3 length: 14 residues. CDR1 and CDR2 from the germline V gene are SEHNR and FQNEAQ (reference sequence). The CDR3 DNA is TGTGCCAGCAGCTTAAAGACAGGGAGGCACGAGCAGTACTTC. It yields the protein CASSLKTGRHEQYF. Full variable domain (rest looked up from reference TRBV7-9 and TRBJ2-7): DTGVSQNPRHKITKRGQNVTFRCDPISEHNRLYWYRQTLGQGPEFLTYFQNEAQLEKSRLLSDRFSAERPKGSFSTLEIQRTEQGDSAMYLCASSLKTGRHEQYFGPGTRLTVT.

This clone came up once. V is TRBV6-1 and J is TRBJ2-4, with 11 bases identical to TRBD1. Trimming removed 2 bases from V and 10 bases from J; junction bases left unmatched: 4. The CDR3 totals 14 residues. CDR1 and CDR2 from the germline V gene are MNHNS and SASEGT. The CDR3 is CASSERGQGAIQYF. The CDR3 DNA is TGTGCCAGCAGTGAACGAGGACAGGGGGCAATTCAGTACTTC.

This chain uses TRBV27 with TRBJ1-2; TRBD1 is a possible D gene (6 bases). Germline V gene data show CDR1 as MNHEY and CDR2 as SMNVEV (reference sequence). Deletions cut 8 bases from V and 10 bases from J, with 17 bases between. This CDR3 comprises 12 residues. The CDR3 region is CASWGAGRVYTF. For the CDR3, the DNA is TGTGCCAGCTGGGGGGCAGGGAGGGTCTACACCTTC.

V and J are TRBV5-6 and TRBJ1-5; D is uncertain. CDR1 is SGHDT and CDR2 is YYEEEE in the germline V gene. The CDR3 covers 13 residues. V lost 2 bases, J lost 4 bases, and 7 bases lay in between. CDR3 amino acids: CASSFGQNQPQHF. Here the CDR3 DNA reads TGTGCCAGCAGCTTTGGGCAGAATCAGCCCCAGCATTTT.

The genes are TRBV7-3 and TRBJ1-1; D gene uncertain. CDR1 is SGHTA and CDR2 is FQGTGA in the germline V gene. CDR3 length: 13 amino acids. Trimming left V 4 bases short and J 0 bases short, with 6 bases between. The CDR3 DNA follows: TGTGCCAGCAGCTCGGAGATGAACACTGAAGCTTTCTTT. Amino acids: CASSSEMNTEAFF.

J is TRBJ1-1 and V is TRBV15, with 8 bases that match TRBD1. This CDR3 is built from 13 residues. Germline V gives CDR1 LNHNV, CDR2 YYDKDF (reference sequence). J was trimmed by 4 bases and V by 3 bases; bases with no gene match: 1. CDR3 residues: CATSRDRVTEAFF. Here the CDR3 DNA reads TGTGCCACCAGCAGGGACAGGGTCACTGAAGCTTTCTTT.

This chain joins TRBV24-1 and TRBJ1-2, with 10 bases that match TRBD1. The CDR3 covers 16 residues. With V trimmed by 8 bases and J by 0 bases, 8 bases remained unmatched. The germline V gene encodes CDR1 KGHDR and CDR2 SFDVKD. The CDR3 reads CATKTGGADPNYGYTF. The CDR3 DNA is TGTGCCACCAAGACAGGGGGCGCCGACCCTAACTATGGCTACACCTTC.

The V gene is TRBV4-2, the J gene TRBJ2-1; TRBD1 is a possible D gene (6 bases). The germline V gene has CDR1 LGHNA and CDR2 YNFKEQ. The CDR3 extends over 14 amino acids. Trimming removed 6 bases from V and 0 bases from J, with 9 bases in between. This CDR3 is CASRGGSSYNEQFF. The CDR3 bases are TGTGCCAGCAGAGGGGGAAGCTCCTACAATGAGCAGTTCTTC.

This chain connects TRBV19 to TRBJ2-6; no firm D call. This CDR3 contains 17 residues. The germline V gene has CDR1 LNHDA and CDR2 SQIVND (reference sequence). Trimming cost V 0 bases and J 0 bases, with 9 bases left between them. The CDR3 coding sequence is TGTGCCAGTAGTATAGATCACGGCGGCTCTGGGGCCAACGTCCTGACTTTC. Its translation: CASSIDHGGSGANVLTF.

J is TRBJ2-7 and V is TRBV10-3; tentatively, D is TRBD1 (5 bases). The germline CDR1 and CDR2 sequences are ENHRY and SYGVKD. Trimming took 10 bases from V and 3 from J, leaving 16 bases between them. The CDR3 totals 13 residues. CDR3: CATRKGSDYEQYF. The CDR3 bases are TGTGCCACCCGAAAGGGGTCGGACTACGAGCAGTACTTC.

The chain employs TRBV11-2 and TRBJ1-2; TRBD1 matches at 9 bases. Germline loops: CDR1 SGHAT, CDR2 FQNNGV. J was trimmed by 2 bases and V by 4 bases; bases with no gene match: 11. The CDR3 covers 17 residues. The CDR3 loop is CASSSGTGGAGNYGYTF. CDR3 nucleotides: TGTGCCAGCAGCTCGGGAACAGGGGGCGCCGGAAACTATGGCTACACCTTC.

V gene TRBV6-5 combines with J gene TRBJ2-7, with 9 bases matching TRBD2. The CDR3 loop spans 13 amino acids. Germline values: CDR1 MNHEY, CDR2 SVGAGI. V dropped 6 bases and J dropped 9; count of bases not matched to a gene: 9. The CDR3 DNA sequence: TGTGCCAGCAGCTTCGGGCAGCGGGGGGTGCAGTACTTC. Translation: CASSFGQRGVQYF.

V gene TRBV5-1 combines with J gene TRBJ1-4, with 8 bases lining up with TRBD1. Trimming cost V 0 bases and J 3 bases; bases outside gene matches: 10. This CDR3 is built from 18 residues. Germline V gene data show CDR1 as SGHRS and CDR2 as YFSETQ. DNA for the CDR3: TGCGCCAGCAGCTTGGGGACAGGGAGCCGACCTCCTAATGAAAAACTGTTTTTT. It codes for CASSLGTGSRPPNEKLFF. The variable domain in full, with the rest retrieved from reference TRBV5-1 and TRBJ1-4, is KAGVTQTPRYLIKTRGQQVTLSCSPISGHRSVSWYQQTPGQGLQFLFEYFSETQRNKGNFPGRFSGRQFSNSRSEMNVSTLELGDSALYLCASSLGTGSRPPNEKLFFGSGTQLSVL.

The chain combines TRBV14 with TRBJ1-3; D is uncertain. Germline assignment: CDR1 SGHDN and CDR2 FVKESK. Trimming took 1 base from V and 4 from J, leaving 5 bases between them. This CDR3 has 13 residues. The CDR3 nucleotides read TGTGCCAGCAGCCAAGCCTTCGGAAACACCATATATTTT. Translation: CASSQAFGNTIYF. The full variable domain, rest sourced from reference TRBV14 and TRBJ1-3, is EAGVTQFPSHSVIEKGQTVTLRCDPISGHDNLYWYRRVMGKEIKFLLHFVKESKQDESGMPNNRFLAERTGGTYSTLKVQPAELEDSGVYFCASSQAFGNTIYFGEGSWLTVV.

The CDR3 DNA reads TGTGCCAGCAGTTTAGAGCGGGGAAATCAGCCCCAGCATTTT. Translating gives CASSLERGNQPQHF. The gene calls are TRBV27 and TRBJ1-5; D call uncertain. Germline lookup yields CDR1 MNHEY and CDR2 SMNVEV (reference sequence). V shed 2 bases and J shed 4 bases, with 9 bases lying between them. The CDR3 spans 14 residues.